A single sample is the source of the 9 T cell receptor beta chains below, sequenced in a study of blood T cell repertoires in COVID-19 (dated by TCRdb to 2018 to 2020). The library came from the immunoSEQ multiplex PCR assay. TCRdb re-hosts the immuneACCESS table, in-frame sequences only. Its copies lack some clones; in the studies checked, an unresolved V gene accounts for under half of them, and the cause for the rest is not known. This sample is represented by roughly 140,000 clones; roughly 86% of them were singletons. The top ten hold more than 9% of the sample. Sample: peripheral blood. These receptors came from a man in his forties or fifties with active or convalescent COVID-19.

The chain has TRBV3-1 (or the pseudogene TRBV3-2) and TRBJ1-4, with a weak D call TRBD1 (5 bases). The CDR3 is made up of 15 amino acids. Trimming removed 0 bases at V and 3 bases at J, with 8 bases between. CDR1 is LGHDT, CDR2 YNNKEL, per germline (reference sequence). The CDR3 DNA follows: TGTGCCAGCAGCCAAGATAGGGGATCTAATGAAAAACTGTTTTTT. Residues: CASSQDRGSNEKLFF.

V gene TRBV19 combines with J gene TRBJ1-5; D remains ambiguous. V gave up 7 bases and J gave up 6 bases, with 13 bases separating them. CDR1 and CDR2 (germline): LNHDA, SQIVND (reference sequence). The length of the CDR3 is 13 residues. The CDR3 bases are TGTGCCAGTAAGGAGGGAAAGGGTCAGCCCCAGCATTTT. It translates to CASKEGKGQPQHF.

The V gene is TRBV5-1, the J gene TRBJ2-3; 7 nucleotides align to TRBD1. V gave up 4 bases and J gave up 2 bases; unmatched junction bases: 4. The germline V gene encodes CDR1 SGHRS and CDR2 YFSETQ. The CDR3 is 14 residues long. CDR3 bases: TGCGCCAGCAGCCTCGGACAGGTCACAGATACGCAGTATTTT. Translation: CASSLGQVTDTQYF.

The rearrangement uses TRBV7-2 and TRBJ1-1; 8 positions match TRBD1. The length of the CDR3 is 15 residues. Per the germline V gene, CDR1 is SGHTA and CDR2 is FQGNSA. J lost 0 bases, V lost 7 bases, and 7 bases had no gene match. CDR3 in DNA: TGTGCCAGCAAACGGACAGGGTTGATGAACACTGAAGCTTTCTTT. The encoded protein is CASKRTGLMNTEAFF.

V gene TRBV3-1 (or the pseudogene TRBV3-2) combines with J gene TRBJ2-4; D perhaps matches TRBD2 (6 bases). The V end lost 0 bases, the J end lost 2 bases, and 17 bases lay between the germline ends. Germline CDR1 reads LGHDT; CDR2 reads YNNKEL (reference sequence). The CDR3 length is 18 residues. CDR3: CASSQDGRGWRTKNIQYF. The CDR3 region has the DNA TGTGCCAGCAGCCAAGACGGGCGGGGTTGGAGGACCAAAAACATTCAGTACTTC.

This rearrangement joins TRBV5-1 to TRBJ2-3; TRBD2 matches at 12 bases. This CDR3 region has 16 residues. V trimming: 4 bases; J trimming: 0 bases; junction bases outside the gene matches: 3. Germline CDR1 reads SGHRS; CDR2 reads YFSETQ. The CDR3 here is CASSVLAGGSTDTQYF. CDR3 coding DNA: TGCGCCAGCAGCGTCCTAGCGGGAGGGAGCACAGATACGCAGTATTTT.

This clone was seen only once. V usage is TRBV18 and J usage is TRBJ2-5; possible D gene TRBD2, 6 bases. Per germline, CDR1 KGHSH and CDR2 LQKENI. V was cut by 7 bases and J by 2 bases, with 11 bases left in between. This CDR3 region has 13 residues. The CDR3 reads CASYGSGQETQYF. CDR3 coding DNA: TGTGCCAGCTACGGGAGTGGGCAAGAGACCCAGTACTTC. Full variable domain (missing parts from reference TRBV18 and TRBJ2-5): NAGVMQNPRHLVRRRGQEARLRCSPMKGHSHVYWYRQLPEEGLKFMVYLQKENIIDESGMPKERFSAEFPKEGPSILRIQQVVRGDSAAYFCASYGSGQETQYFGPGTRLLVL.

The chain carries TRBV19 and TRBJ1-2; 7 bases fit TRBD1. The CDR3 length is 15 residues. CDR1 LNHDA and CDR2 SQIVND come from the germline V gene (reference sequence). J lost 0 bases, V lost 6 bases, and 7 bases had no gene match. The CDR3 nucleotides are TGTGCCAGTAGGACGACAGGGCGGACTAACTATGGCTACACCTTC. This encodes CASRTTGRTNYGYTF.

The chain employs TRBV14 and TRBJ1-3; no reliable D call. Deletions cut 0 bases from V and 0 bases from J, with 6 bases between. The CDR3 has 15 residues. Germline assignment: CDR1 SGHDN and CDR2 FVKESK. The CDR3 DNA reads as TGTGCCAGCAGCCAAGATTACAGCTCTGGAAACACCATATATTTT. It codes for CASSQDYSSGNTIYF.